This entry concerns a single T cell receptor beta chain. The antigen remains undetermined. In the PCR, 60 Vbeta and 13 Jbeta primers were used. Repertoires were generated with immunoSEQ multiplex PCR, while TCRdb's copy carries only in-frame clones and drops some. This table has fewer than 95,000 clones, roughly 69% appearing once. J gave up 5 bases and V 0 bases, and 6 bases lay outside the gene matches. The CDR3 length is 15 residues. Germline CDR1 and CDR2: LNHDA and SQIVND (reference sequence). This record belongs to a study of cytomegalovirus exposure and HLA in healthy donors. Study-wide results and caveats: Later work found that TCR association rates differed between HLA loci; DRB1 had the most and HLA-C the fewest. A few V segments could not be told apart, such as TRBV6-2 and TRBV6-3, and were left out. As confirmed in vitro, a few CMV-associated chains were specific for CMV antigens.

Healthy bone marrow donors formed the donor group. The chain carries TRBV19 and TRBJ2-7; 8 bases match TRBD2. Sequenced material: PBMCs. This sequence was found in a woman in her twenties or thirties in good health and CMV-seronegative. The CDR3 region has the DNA TGTGCCAGTAGTATAGAGGCTAGCGGGCGGAACGAGCAGTACTTC. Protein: CASSIEASGRNEQYF.